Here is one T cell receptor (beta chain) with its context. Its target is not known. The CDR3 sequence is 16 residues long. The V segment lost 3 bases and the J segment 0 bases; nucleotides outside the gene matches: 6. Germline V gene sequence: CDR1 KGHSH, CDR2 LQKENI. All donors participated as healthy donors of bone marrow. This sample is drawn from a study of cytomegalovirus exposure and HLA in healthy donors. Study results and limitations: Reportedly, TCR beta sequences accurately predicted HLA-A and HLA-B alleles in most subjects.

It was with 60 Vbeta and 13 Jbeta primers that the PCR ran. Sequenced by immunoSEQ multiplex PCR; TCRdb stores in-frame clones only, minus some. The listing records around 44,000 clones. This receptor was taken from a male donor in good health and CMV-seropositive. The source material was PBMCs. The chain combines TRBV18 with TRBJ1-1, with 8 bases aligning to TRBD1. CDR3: CASSPPGQALNTEAFF. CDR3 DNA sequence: TGTGCCAGCTCACCCCCGGGACAGGCGTTGAACACTGAAGCTTTCTTT. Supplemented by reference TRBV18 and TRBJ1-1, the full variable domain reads NAGVMQNPRHLVRRRGQEARLRCSPMKGHSHVYWYRQLPEEGLKFMVYLQKENIIDESGMPKERFSAEFPKEGPSILRIQQVVRGDSAAYFCASSPPGQALNTEAFFGQGTRLTVV.